Following are 27 T cell receptor beta chains from one sample sequenced in a study of blood T cell repertoires in COVID-19. Profiled with immunoSEQ multiplex PCR; TCRdb holds only in-frame clones, not every one. The sample holds 200,000 to 300,000 clones, about 82% seen once. Specimen: PBMCs or T cells enriched from blood (not recorded which). The receptors shown here come from a woman between 45 and 65 years old who had recovered from COVID-19.

This chain joins TRBV5-5 and TRBJ2-6; D unclear. Germline CDR1 and CDR2: SGHKS and YYEKEE (reference sequence). The CDR3 runs 17 residues. Trimming pared 0 bases from V and 1 base from J, leaving 11 bases between. The DNA for the CDR3 is TGTGCCAGCAGCTTGGTACATGAGAGGTCTGGGGCCAACGTCCTGACTTTC. This gives the protein CASSLVHERSGANVLTF.

This clone has a single count. CDR3 in amino acids: CASSAGALSTEAFF. The DNA of the CDR3 is TGCGCCAGCAGCGCAGGGGCTTTGAGCACTGAAGCTTTCTTT. This chain joins TRBV4-3 and TRBJ1-1, with D possibly TRBD1 on 6 matching bases. CDR3 length: 14 residues. The germline V and J ends were trimmed by 5 bases and 4 bases, with 14 bases remaining between them. Germline CDR1 reads LGHNA; CDR2 reads YSLEER.

The chain's CDR3 is CASSYKGQGRSEAFF. Written as DNA, the CDR3 is TGTGCCAGCAGCTACAAGGGACAGGGGCGTAGTGAAGCTTTCTTT. V is TRBV7-2 and J is TRBJ1-1; 10 nucleotides line up with TRBD1. The V gene's germline CDR1 is SGHTA and CDR2 FQGNSA. This CDR3 has 15 amino acids. V shed 4 bases, J shed 7 bases, and the junction held 9 bases outside the gene matches.

The chain has TRBV23-1 and TRBJ2-7; D is ambiguous. TRBV23-1 is annotated as an ORF whose role is uncertain. The V end lost 10 bases, the J end lost 2 bases, and 15 bases lay between the germline ends. The CDR3 is made up of 13 amino acids. CDR3 sequence reads: CANSSTDTYEQYF. CDR3 in DNA: TGCGCCAACAGCAGCACAGATACCTACGAGCAGTACTTC.

This chain uses TRBV5-1 with TRBJ2-1; 12 positions match TRBD2. Trimming took 0 bases from V and 5 from J; bases not matched to a gene: 9. From germline, CDR1 is SGHRS and CDR2 YFSETQ. CDR3 size: 18 residues. CDR3 sequence: CASSLALTSGGIDNEQFF. DNA of the CDR3: TGCGCCAGCAGCTTGGCCCTCACTAGCGGGGGGATCGACAATGAGCAGTTCTTC. The full variable domain, rest sourced from reference TRBV5-1 and TRBJ2-1, is KAGVTQTPRYLIKTRGQQVTLSCSPISGHRSVSWYQQTPGQGLQFLFEYFSETQRNKGNFPGRFSGRQFSNSRSEMNVSTLELGDSALYLCASSLALTSGGIDNEQFFGPGTRLTVL.

This clone came up once. The chain couples TRBV7-9 to TRBJ1-1; TRBD1 aligns across 9 bases. The length of the CDR3 is 14 residues. Germline V gene lookup returns CDR1 SEHNR and CDR2 FQNEAQ (reference sequence). V gave up 5 bases and J gave up 4 bases; unmatched junction bases: 5. The CDR3 sequence is CASSLGTGRTEAFF. In nucleotides, the CDR3 is TGTGCCAGCAGCCTCGGGACAGGGCGCACTGAAGCTTTCTTT.

This clone is a singleton in its sample. The chain joins TRBV29-1 to TRBJ1-2; D is unresolved. V gave up 4 bases and J gave up 4 bases, with 7 bases separating them. CDR3 length: 11 amino acids. Germline V CDR1 and CDR2: SQVTM, ANQGSEA. CDR3 nucleotide sequence: TGCAGCGTTGGAGGCCCCTATGGCTACACCTTC. Protein sequence: CSVGGPYGYTF.

In nucleotides, the CDR3 is TGTGCCAGCAGTTCCCCCGCCGCAGGGGTAGTCAAAGAGACCCAGTACTTC. It codes for CASSSPAAGVVKETQYF. The genes are TRBV28 and TRBJ2-5; tentative D call: TRBD1 (6 bases). V lost 4 bases and J lost 3, with 21 bases in between. Germline values: CDR1 MDHEN, CDR2 SYDVKM. This CDR3 spans 17 amino acids.

This clone occurred a few times. The V gene is TRBV7-9, the J gene TRBJ2-7, with 7 bases matching TRBD2. The CDR3 has 15 amino acids. With V trimmed by 6 bases and J by 2 bases, 10 bases remained unmatched. Germline-derived CDR1 and CDR2 are SEHNR and FQNEAQ (reference sequence). The CDR3 nucleotides are TGTGCCAGCAGACCTCAGCGGGACCCCCCCTACGAGCAGTACTTC. Protein: CASRPQRDPPYEQYF. The full variable domain, its missing parts supplied by reference TRBV7-9 and TRBJ2-7, is DTGVSQNPRHKITKRGQNVTFRCDPISEHNRLYWYRQTLGQGPEFLTYFQNEAQLEKSRLLSDRFSAERPKGSFSTLEIQRTEQGDSAMYLCASRPQRDPPYEQYFGPGTRLTVT.

The chain is built from TRBV19 and TRBJ1-1, with 8 bases identical to TRBD1. The CDR3 consists of 15 residues. Germline assignment: CDR1 LNHDA and CDR2 SQIVND (reference sequence). V shed 4 bases, J shed 0 bases, and the junction held 4 bases outside the gene matches. The CDR3 here is CASSRDRRMNTEAFF. In nucleotides, the CDR3 is TGTGCCAGTAGTAGGGACAGGCGCATGAACACTGAAGCTTTCTTT.

The gene calls are TRBV7-3 and TRBJ2-1; TRBD2 matches at 13 bases. V lost 5 bases and J lost 4; bases outside the gene matches: 2. CDR3 length equals 15 residues. Per germline, CDR1 SGHTA and CDR2 FQGTGA. Here the CDR3 DNA reads TGTGCCAGCAGCCAACTAGCGGGGGGGTACAATGAGCAGTTCTTC. Its protein is CASSQLAGGYNEQFF.

This sequence joins TRBV6-5 and TRBJ2-1; 7 nucleotides agree with TRBD2. The CDR3 totals 15 residues. The germline V gene encodes CDR1 MNHEY and CDR2 SVGAGI. Germline trimming cut 4 bases from V and 4 bases from J; bases unmatched to any gene: 7. The CDR3 DNA is TGTGCCAGCAGTTCAGGAGGGAGGGTTTACAATGAGCAGTTCTTC. Its protein product is CASSSGGRVYNEQFF.

V is TRBV7-9 and J is TRBJ2-7; D is possibly TRBD1 (6 bases). This CDR3 contains 14 residues. Looked up from germline, CDR1 is SEHNR and CDR2 is FQNEAQ (reference sequence). V lost 2 bases to trimming and J lost 5 bases, with 13 bases between them. CDR3 coding DNA: TGTGCCAGCAGCTTAAACGCAGGGGAACACGAGCAGTACTTC. Residues: CASSLNAGEHEQYF.

The chain employs TRBV11-1 and TRBJ2-5; TRBD2 matches at 9 bases. The CDR3 length is 14 residues. Looked up from germline, CDR1 is SGHAT and CDR2 is FQDESV (reference sequence). The trim removed 8 bases at V and 2 bases at J, leaving 6 bases unmatched. The CDR3 reads CASGPGLAQETQYF. CDR3 DNA sequence: TGTGCCAGCGGACCGGGACTAGCTCAAGAGACCCAGTACTTC.

The chain employs TRBV7-8 and TRBJ2-3; TRBD1 agrees at 7 bases. The CDR3 spans 17 residues. Germline V CDR1 and CDR2: SGHVS, FQNEAQ. The J segment lost 6 bases and the V segment lost 2 bases, leaving 14 bases of the junction unmatched. The CDR3 loop is CASSLSTTGPDRDTQYF. The CDR3 DNA sequence: TGTGCCAGCAGCTTATCCACGACAGGGCCCGACCGGGATACGCAGTATTTT.

The V gene is TRBV29-1, the J gene TRBJ2-7, with 7 bases lining up with TRBD1. The junction had 7 bases not matched to a gene; V was cut back by 6 bases and J by 5 bases. This CDR3 is built from 12 residues. CDR1 SQVTM and CDR2 ANQGSEA come from the germline V gene. This CDR3 reads CSVALGQDEQYF. The CDR3 DNA reads TGCAGCGTGGCACTTGGACAGGACGAGCAGTACTTC.

This chain joins TRBV6-8 and TRBJ2-7; 10 positions agree with TRBD1. The V and J ends lost 2 bases and 3 bases, in that order; junction bases with no gene match: 1. The CDR3 has 14 amino acids. Germline lookup yields CDR1 MNHGY and CDR2 SAAAGT. The CDR3 loop reads CASSYRDRGYEQYF. The CDR3 coding sequence is TGTGCCAGCAGTTACCGGGACAGGGGCTACGAGCAGTACTTC.

This clone was observed a few times. The chain joins TRBV6-5 to TRBJ1-4; D is unclear. The V gene's germline CDR1 is MNHEY and CDR2 SVGAGI. Trimming shortened V by 2 bases and J by 3 bases, and 7 bases separated the two germline ends. The CDR3 extends over 14 amino acids. CDR3 DNA sequence: TGTGCCAGCAGTTACAGCTACGCTAATGAAAAACTGTTTTTT. This sequence encodes CASSYSYANEKLFF.

This sequence joins TRBV25-1 and TRBJ1-1, with 7 bases fitting TRBD1. Germline CDR1 and CDR2: MGHDK and SYGVNS. With V trimmed by 5 bases and J by 4 bases, 4 bases remained unmatched. The CDR3 length is 13 residues. The CDR3 coding sequence is TGTGCCAGCAGTTTACAGGGGTTCACTGAAGCTTTCTTT. Its protein product is CASSLQGFTEAFF. The whole variable domain, filled in from reference TRBV25-1 and TRBJ1-1, reads EADIYQTPRYLVIGTGKKITLECSQTMGHDKMYWYQQDPGMELHLIHYSYGVNSTEKGDLSSESTVSRIRTEHFPLTLESARPSHTSQYLCASSLQGFTEAFFGQGTRLTVV.

The rearrangement joins TRBV10-3 to TRBJ2-1; TRBD2 matches at 14 bases. V gave up 6 bases and J gave up 6 bases; unmatched junction bases: 4. The CDR3 is 15 amino acids. Germline CDR1 reads ENHRY; CDR2 reads SYGVKD. CDR3 sequence reads: CAISEGLAGVNEQFF. CDR3 bases: TGTGCCATCAGCGAGGGACTAGCGGGGGTCAATGAGCAGTTCTTC.

The chain has TRBV7-2 and TRBJ2-7; D is unresolved. The ends were cut back, 5 bases at V and 6 bases at J, with 14 bases in the middle. Germline CDR1 reads SGHTA; CDR2 reads FQGNSA. This CDR3 spans 13 amino acids. The CDR3 DNA is TGTGCCAGCAGCCAAACCACGGGTGCCGAGCAGTACTTC. It specifies CASSQTTGAEQYF. Together with reference TRBV7-2 and TRBJ2-7, the CDR3 gives the full variable domain: GAGVSQSPSNKVTEKGKDVELRCDPISGHTALYWYRQSLGQGLEFLIYFQGNSAPDKSGLPSDRFSAERTGGSVSTLTIQRTQQEDSAVYLCASSQTTGAEQYFGPGTRLTVT.

V and J are TRBV25-1 and TRBJ2-3, with TRBD2 identical over 10 bases. Germline CDR1 MGHDK, CDR2 SYGVNS. V lost 4 bases and J lost 6; bases outside the gene matches: 4. The CDR3 contains 14 residues. CDR3 nucleotide sequence: TGTGCCAGCAGTGTTCTAGCGGGAGCCGATACGCAGTATTTT. Protein: CASSVLAGADTQYF. Full variable domain (rest looked up from reference TRBV25-1 and TRBJ2-3): EADIYQTPRYLVIGTGKKITLECSQTMGHDKMYWYQQDPGMELHLIHYSYGVNSTEKGDLSSESTVSRIRTEHFPLTLESARPSHTSQYLCASSVLAGADTQYFGPGTRLTVL.

The chain carries TRBV3-1 (or the pseudogene TRBV3-2) and TRBJ2-1; no reliable D call. The CDR3 contains 12 residues. V was clipped by 3 bases and J by 7 bases, with 7 bases between them. Germline CDR1 and CDR2: LGHDT and YNNKEL (reference sequence). The CDR3 sequence is CASSQGPNEQFF. The CDR3 bases are TGTGCCAGCAGCCAGGGCCCGAATGAGCAGTTCTTC.

V is TRBV27 and J is TRBJ2-7; weak D call: TRBD1 (5 bases). With 5 bases removed from V and 3 bases from J, the gap between germline ends came to 17 bases. The CDR3 runs 15 residues. Looked up from germline, CDR1 is MNHEY and CDR2 is SMNVEV (reference sequence). CDR3 residues: CASSLSRTLSYEQYF. DNA of the CDR3: TGTGCCAGCAGTCTTTCCCGGACACTAAGCTACGAGCAGTACTTC.

The chain has TRBV9 and TRBJ2-7, with D possibly matching TRBD1 (5 bases). This CDR3 has 14 residues. The V end was cut by 5 bases, the J end by 2 bases, with 14 bases between. The germline V gene has CDR1 SGDLS and CDR2 YYNGEE. Here the CDR3 reads CASSTTATAYEQYF. CDR3 in DNA: TGTGCCAGCAGTACGACAGCTACAGCCTACGAGCAGTACTTC.

This clone is a singleton in its sample. The chain employs TRBV9 and TRBJ2-5, with D possibly TRBD1 on 6 matching bases. Per the germline V gene, CDR1 is SGDLS and CDR2 is YYNGEE. This CDR3 has 14 residues. Deletions cut 0 bases from V and 5 bases from J, with 11 bases between. CDR3: CASSVEPTGETQYF. The CDR3 region has the DNA TGTGCCAGCAGCGTAGAACCTACAGGGGAGACCCAGTACTTC.

V is TRBV19 and J is TRBJ1-2; D may be TRBD1 (5 bases). The CDR3 is made up of 14 amino acids. Germline V CDR1 and CDR2: LNHDA, SQIVND (reference sequence). The V and J ends lost 6 bases and 2 bases respectively, with 13 bases between them. This CDR3 is CASRKSGENYGYTF. Written as DNA, the CDR3 is TGTGCCAGTAGGAAATCGGGGGAGAACTATGGCTACACCTTC.